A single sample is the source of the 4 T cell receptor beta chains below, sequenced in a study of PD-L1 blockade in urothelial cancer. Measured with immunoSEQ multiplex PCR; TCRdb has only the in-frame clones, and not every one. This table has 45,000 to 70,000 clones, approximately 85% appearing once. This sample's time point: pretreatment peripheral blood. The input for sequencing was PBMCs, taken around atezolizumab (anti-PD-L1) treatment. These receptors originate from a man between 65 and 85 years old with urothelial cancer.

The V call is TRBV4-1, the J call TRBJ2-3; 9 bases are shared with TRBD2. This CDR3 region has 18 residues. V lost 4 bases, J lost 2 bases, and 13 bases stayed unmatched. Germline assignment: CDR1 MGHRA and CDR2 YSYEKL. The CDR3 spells CASSRGQGLATSTDTQYF. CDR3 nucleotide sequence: TGCGCCAGCAGCCGAGGTCAGGGACTAGCTACGTCCACAGATACGCAGTATTTT.

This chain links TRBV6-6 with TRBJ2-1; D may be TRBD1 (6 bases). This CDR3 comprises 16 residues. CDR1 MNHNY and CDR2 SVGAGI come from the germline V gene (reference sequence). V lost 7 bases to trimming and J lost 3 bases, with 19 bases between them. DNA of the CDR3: TGTGCCAGCACCCCCCCTCGGGACACTAGCTACAATGAGCAGTTCTTC. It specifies CASTPPRDTSYNEQFF.

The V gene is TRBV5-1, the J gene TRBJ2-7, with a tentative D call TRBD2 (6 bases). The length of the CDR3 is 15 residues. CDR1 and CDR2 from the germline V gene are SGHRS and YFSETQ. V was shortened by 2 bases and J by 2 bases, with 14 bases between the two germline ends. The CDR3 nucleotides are TGCGCCAGCAGCTTATCCGGGACGGGGGCCTACGAGCAGTACTTC. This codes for CASSLSGTGAYEQYF.

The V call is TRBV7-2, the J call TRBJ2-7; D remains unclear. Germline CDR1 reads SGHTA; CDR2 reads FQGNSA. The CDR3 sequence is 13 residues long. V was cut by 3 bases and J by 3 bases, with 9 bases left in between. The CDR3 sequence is CASSLGQVYEQYF. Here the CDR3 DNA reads TGTGCCAGCAGCTTGGGTCAGGTCTACGAGCAGTACTTC.